The next 20 T cell receptor beta chains were all read from a single sample in a study of blood T cells in healthy people across ages. A J-beta primer mix and a sample-barcoded 5' primer were used in a second PCR of roughly 6 to 11 cycles. TCRdb analysed the 5' RACE reads with MiXCR anew, one entry per CDR3 protein. The sample contains 650,000 to 900,000 distinct CDR3 sequences, 60% to 80% of which appear only once. Sequencing was done on a sample of blood. The receptors were sampled from a man in his thirties or forties in good health.

This clonotype has more than one count but fewer than ten. The rearrangement joins TRBV5-1 to TRBJ2-1, with D perhaps being TRBD1 or TRBD2 (5 bases each). There are 16 residues in the CDR3. The V and J ends lost 0 bases and 7 bases respectively, with 17 bases between them. CDR1 is SGHRS, CDR2 YFSETQ, per germline. CDR3 sequence: CASSLEADRDGNEQFF. CDR3 coding DNA: TGCGCCAGCAGCTTGGAGGCAGACCGGGACGGGAATGAGCAGTTCTTC.

The sample holds a few counts of this clonotype. The chain recombines TRBV12-5 with TRBJ2-1; TRBD2 matches at 10 bases. V dropped 9 bases and J dropped 3; count of bases not matched to a gene: 11. The CDR3 runs 16 residues. Germline values: CDR1 LGHNT, CDR2 FRNRAP. The CDR3 DNA reads as TGTGCTAGCCAAAGCGGGGGGGCTCTGTACTACAATGAGCAGTTCTTC. Residues: CASQSGGALYYNEQFF.

This rearrangement joins TRBV4-1 to TRBJ2-5, with TRBD2 matching 8 bases. This CDR3 region has 16 residues. Germline trimming cut 1 base from V and 2 bases from J; bases unmatched to any gene: 6. Germline values: CDR1 MGHRA, CDR2 YSYEKL. CDR3 protein: CASSQGSSGHQETQYF. The DNA for the CDR3 is TGCGCCAGCAGCCAAGGTTCTAGCGGGCATCAAGAGACCCAGTACTTC.

The chain is built from TRBV6-5 and TRBJ2-1; D unclear. Germline CDR1 is MNHEY and CDR2 is SVGAGI. This CDR3 has 12 residues. The ends were cut back, 4 bases at V and 6 bases at J, with 7 bases in the middle. The CDR3 reads CASSSLLNEQFF. The CDR3 bases are TGTGCCAGCAGTTCCCTCCTCAATGAGCAGTTCTTC.

V is TRBV5-1 and J is TRBJ2-3; 9 nucleotides match TRBD2. Germline values: CDR1 SGHRS, CDR2 YFSETQ. Losses at the gene ends were 4 bases for V and 3 bases for J; bases not matched to a gene: 9. There are 16 residues in the CDR3. The CDR3 nucleotides read TGCGCCAGCAGCGTGGGACTAGCATCTAATACAGATACGCAGTATTTT. The encoded protein is CASSVGLASNTDTQYF.

CDR3 sequence reads: CASSQDLAGGSEQYF. The CDR3 nucleotides read TGCGCCAGCAGCCAAGATCTAGCGGGAGGGTCCGAGCAGTACTTC. The chain joins TRBV4-1 to TRBJ2-5; TRBD2 matches at 12 bases. TRBJ2-7 explains the end of the DNA better; the J call may be wrong. Germline V gives CDR1 MGHRA, CDR2 YSYEKL. The CDR3 sequence is 15 residues long.

This clonotype has more than one count but fewer than ten. The CDR3 DNA is TGTGCCAGCAGCGTAGACAGGGATGGCTACACCTTC. It encodes CASSVDRDGYTF. The V and J genes are TRBV9 and TRBJ1-2; perhaps TRBD1 as D (6 bases). The CDR3 is made up of 12 amino acids. V shed 0 bases and J shed 6 bases, with 6 bases lying between them. CDR1 is SGDLS, CDR2 YYNGEE, per germline.

The chain combines TRBV2 with TRBJ2-7; TRBD1 aligns across 7 bases. The CDR3 spans 15 residues. Unmatched junction bases numbered 7, after V lost 4 bases and J lost 1 base. CDR1 is SNHLY and CDR2 is FYNNEI in the germline V gene. CDR3 sequence reads: CASSASTGASYEQYF. The DNA of the CDR3 is TGTGCCAGCAGTGCCTCTACAGGGGCATCCTACGAGCAGTACTTC.

Of note for this clonotype: Since the CDR3 does not end with the conserved phenylalanine or tryptophan, this likely comes from a read error. The J gene is TRBJ2-7, the V gene TRBV6-1; D remains unclear. The CDR3 is 13 residues long. The V gene's germline CDR1 is MNHNS and CDR2 SASEGT. Trimming left V 3 bases short and J 3 bases short, with 9 bases between. CDR3 DNA sequence: TGTGCCAGCAGTGACATCACCGGCTACGAGCAGTACTTG. This codes for CASSDITGYEQYL.

The gene calls are TRBV3-1 and TRBJ2-5; D ambiguous. Trimming removed 1 base at V and 1 base at J, with 10 bases between. The V gene's germline CDR1 is LGHDT and CDR2 YNNKEL (reference sequence). The CDR3 contains 15 residues. CDR3 protein: CASSQVARLQETQYF. CDR3 DNA: TGTGCCAGCAGCCAAGTCGCCCGACTCCAAGAGACCCAGTACTTC.

The V gene is TRBV20-1, the J gene TRBJ2-1; 10 nucleotides agree with TRBD2. This CDR3 comprises 14 residues. The trim removed 3 bases at V and 10 bases at J, leaving 9 bases unmatched. Germline V CDR1 and CDR2: DFQATT, SNEGSKA (reference sequence). DNA of the CDR3: TGCAGTGCTAGCCTAGCGGGGGCCTTTCGGGAGCAGTTCTTC. It codes for CSASLAGAFREQFF.

V and J are TRBV4-3 and TRBJ2-1; D may be TRBD2 (5 bases). Germline assignment: CDR1 LGHNA and CDR2 YSLEER. The V gene lost 2 bases and the J gene lost 1 base, with 9 bases spanning the gap. The CDR3 consists of 15 residues. Here the CDR3 DNA reads TGCGCCAGCAGCCAAATCGGGGTTTCCTACAATGAGCAGTTCTTC. It codes for CASSQIGVSYNEQFF.

The genes are TRBV20-1 and TRBJ1-2, with a tentative D call TRBD1 (6 bases). The germline V gene encodes CDR1 DFQATT and CDR2 SNEGSKA (reference sequence). Trimming took off 7 bases at V and 6 bases at J, with 21 bases between the two ends. The CDR3 sequence is 14 residues long. CDR3 loop: CSVRLSQGIDGYTF. CDR3 nucleotides: TGCAGTGTACGATTATCACAGGGTATTGATGGCTACACCTTC.

This chain joins TRBV4-3 and TRBJ1-1; no firm D call. Germline assignment: CDR1 LGHNA and CDR2 YSLEER. This CDR3 region has 14 residues. The V end was cut by 0 bases, the J end by 2 bases, with 7 bases between. CDR3 nucleotides: TGCGCCAGCAGCCAAGAGGCCAGAAACACTGAAGCTTTCTTT. Its protein product is CASSQEARNTEAFF.

The chain couples TRBV9 to TRBJ2-3; 7 bases line up with TRBD2. The CDR3 covers 13 residues. The V gene's germline CDR1 is SGDLS and CDR2 YYNGEE. This CDR3 is CATLAADTDTQYF. The CDR3 bases are TGTGCGACGCTAGCGGCCGACACAGATACGCAGTATTTT. Variable domain in full (rest from reference TRBV9 and TRBJ2-3): DSGVTQTPKHLITATGQRVTLRCSPRSGDLSVYWYQQSLDQGLQFLIQYYNGEERAKGNILERFSAQQFPDLHSELNLSSLELGDSALYFCATLAADTDTQYFGPGTRLTVL.

The genes are TRBV20-1 and TRBJ1-2; 7 positions match TRBD1. The germline V gene encodes CDR1 DFQATT and CDR2 SNEGSKA (reference sequence). The CDR3 contains 16 residues. Losses at the gene ends were 3 bases for V and 0 bases for J; bases not matched to a gene: 10. CDR3 coding DNA: TGCAGTGCTAGTAGGCAGGGGGATCAAGCTAACTATGGCTACACCTTC. Its translation is CSASRQGDQANYGYTF.

The chain carries TRBV20-1 and TRBJ2-3; D unresolved. There are 13 residues in the CDR3. The V gene lost 6 bases and the J gene lost 6 bases, with 16 bases spanning the gap. CDR1 is DFQATT and CDR2 is SNEGSKA in the germline V gene (reference sequence). The CDR3 protein is CSATPLQMDTQYF. The CDR3 DNA reads TGCAGTGCGACACCCCTACAGATGGATACGCAGTATTTT.

The sample holds a few counts of this clonotype. V gene TRBV28 combines with J gene TRBJ2-7, with 7 bases aligning to TRBD2. The V and J ends lost 4 bases and 5 bases, in that order; junction bases with no gene match: 11. This CDR3 comprises 15 residues. Germline V gives CDR1 MDHEN, CDR2 SYDVKM. The chain's CDR3 is CASSSYGLVGDEQYF. In DNA form, the CDR3 reads TGTGCCAGCAGTTCCTACGGACTAGTAGGCGACGAGCAGTACTTC. The whole variable domain, filled in from reference TRBV28 and TRBJ2-7, reads DVKVTQSSRYLVKRTGEKVFLECVQDMDHENMFWYRQDPGLGLRLIYFSYDVKMKEKGDIPEGYSVSREKKERFSLILESASTNQTSMYLCASSSYGLVGDEQYFGPGTRLTVT.

This clonotype was seen just once. The V gene is TRBV6-1, the J gene TRBJ2-5; 12 bases are a match to TRBD2. CDR1 and CDR2 from the germline V gene are MNHNS and SASEGT. V gave up 3 bases and J gave up 4 bases; unmatched junction bases: 12. The CDR3 consists of 18 residues. The CDR3 DNA sequence: TGTGCCAGCAGTGACAGACTAGCGGGGGACCAGACACGAGAGACCCAGTACTTC. Translation gives CASSDRLAGDQTRETQYF.

The chain couples TRBV7-2 to TRBJ2-4; no clear D. Germline V gene lookup returns CDR1 SGHTA and CDR2 FQGNSA. CDR3 size: 16 residues. V shed 7 bases and J shed 2 bases, with 18 bases lying between them. The CDR3 region is CASTPIPLGTKNIQYF. CDR3 coding DNA: TGTGCCAGCACACCCATTCCTCTAGGGACCAAAAACATTCAGTACTTC.